What follows is one TCR beta chain and its context. CDR3 length: 12 amino acids. Per the germline V gene, CDR1 is DFQATT and CDR2 is SNEGSKA (reference sequence). V shed 5 bases and J shed 6 bases, with 8 bases lying between them. MiXCR, applied by TCRdb to the 5' RACE reads, yields one record per CDR3 protein. Of some 500,000 distinct CDR3 sequences in the sample, 22% were seen once. This specimen belongs to a study of identical twins. This sample was shared with a second study, whose subject was T cells expressing NK-cell markers.

J is TRBJ1-6 and V is TRBV20-1, with D unresolved. What was sequenced was CD4+ T cells sorted from blood. This sequence was found in a woman aged 18-35 years in good health. The CDR3 sequence is CSAGSVNSPLHF. Here the CDR3 DNA reads TGCAGTGCTGGTAGCGTTAATTCACCCCTCCACTTT.